This paragraph reports one T cell receptor beta chain. The sample comes from a study of cytomegalovirus exposure and HLA in healthy donors. The CDR3 sequence is 14 residues long. Trimming took 11 bases from V and 1 from J; bases not matched to a gene: 7. The germline V gene encodes CDR1 SNHLY and CDR2 FYNNEI. 13 Jbeta primers and 60 Vbeta primers were used for the PCR. Some clones are missing from TCRdb's copy, which holds only in-frame ones; the method was immunoSEQ multiplex PCR. The sample table sets out roughly 100,000 clones. Sequencing was done on a sample of PBMCs. The clonotype originates from a man in his forties or fifties in good health and CMV-seropositive. The chain couples TRBV2 to TRBJ2-2; 7 positions match TRBD1. CDR3 region: CAGRDRGNTGELFF. CDR3 DNA: TGTGCCGGCCGGGACAGAGGGAACACCGGGGAGCTGTTTTTT.